This T cell receptor (beta chain) comes out of a study of shared clonotypes between healthy human individuals (dated by TCRdb to between 2020 and 2021). Describing the broader study: The cohort included three men and two women between 18 and 49 years of age. Per donor, three plates each were used for CD4 naive and CD4 memory, two for CD8 naive, and one for CD8 memory. Blood TCR repertoires of five healthy adults were deeply sequenced to estimate repertoire size and the extent of clonotype sharing between individuals. To increase sequencing depth and limit assay-specific biases, different laboratories used diverse techniques to prepare libraries and sequence TCR repertoires. Leukapheresis yielded between about 0.8 and 8.9 billion PBMCs per donor.

The donors were healthy, HIV-negative adults with no recently reported acute infections or vaccinations. Every donor was a Caucasian adult living in Nashville, Tennessee, USA. CD4+ T cells were enriched through magnetic negative selection, after which naive cells were positively selected on CD45RA and the remaining negative fraction served as the memory subset. Blood was obtained by leukapheresis, after which PBMCs were separated by Ficoll-Histopaque density gradient centrifugation and cryopreserved in liquid nitrogen vapor phase. Analytical flow cytometry was used to check the purity and quantity of each magnetically sorted T cell population. Genomic DNA was isolated from each sorted fraction and quantified by UV absorbance on a Nanodrop 2000c. What the study reported, not specific to this receptor: Sharing across a few donors was observed for about 5% of naive CD4, 3% to 3.5% of naive CD8, 2.3% of memory CD4, and around 0.44% of memory CD8 clonotypes. The small number of donors limited the genetic and exposure-history diversity represented. Higher generation probabilities were observed for clonotypes shared by all four sorted-subset donors than for non-shared clonotypes. Incomplete sequencing was indicated by rarefaction of sorted-subset datasets, despite the large sequencing depth. Sampling was limited to blood, and TCR repertoires in tissue likely differ from TCR repertoires in blood. Estimated clonotype richness was generally larger for naive than for memory subsets. Based on pairwise subsampling, the degree of clonotype sharing among donors was expected to be affected by sequencing depth.

TCR CDR3 regions were amplified from genomic DNA by multiplex PCR using the deep immunoSEQ assay. For each cell subset, the extracted genomic DNA was distributed evenly across all wells of several immunoSEQ 96-well plates, and each plate served as one replicate. Each replicate PCR for sorted subsets received about 0.2 ug genomic DNA, equal to tens of thousands of T cell genomes. Purified libraries were quantified with a Qubit 3.0 fluorometer, sized on a Bioanalyzer 2100, and re-quantified with the KAPA Library Quantification kit. Every immunoSEQ 96-well plate was sequenced on a dedicated single-read 150-cycle Illumina NextSeq 550 flow cell. As for how the authors treated the data: Because only junctional sequences without quality scores were contained in the immunoSEQ output, filtering matching that applied to full-length reads could not be performed. Sequences were annotated with PyIR, a Python wrapper for IgBLAST v1.9, and V/J genes and CDR3 were assigned using IMGT germline references. Reads were removed for weak V/J assignments (E-value above 1e-6), missing CDR3, stop codons, out-of-frame junctions, or ambiguous translated residues. V3J clonotypes were defined as sequences sharing an identical inferred V gene, J gene, and CDR3 amino acid sequence. To compute the percentage overlap between repertoires, the number of shared unique clonotypes was divided by the size of the smaller repertoire. Repertoire richness was assessed with RTK rarefaction, the Chao1 estimator, and Recon v2.1 estimates of unobserved clonotypes. Generation probabilities were computed with OLGA for all TCRbeta clonotypes obtained by the gDNA method from four donors. TCRdb limited this immuneACCESS table to in-frame rearrangements with V and J called. A share of clones is missing; checked studies link under half to unresolved V genes, and the rest is unexplained. V, J and clone size were drawn from that table, and D and trimming were deduced from the DNA. The sample table shows millions of clones, and just over 90% are seen once. Of the sample, about 0.39% is held by the ten largest clones.

Turning to this clone: Its antigen has not been determined. Per-base qualities were not stored, and no clone one base away is much larger.

Reading the germline V gene gives CDR1 SGHRS and CDR2 YFSETQ. V has 0 bases trimmed and J has 5 bases trimmed; junction bases matching no gene number 7. Measured from the cysteine to the phenylalanine, the CDR3 is 17 residues long. Just CDR3 DNA is preserved here, 51 bases in frame from base 1. This receptor was obtained from a man between 18 and 35 years old in good health. Some clones in this sample may be carry-over from other donors' samples. Source material: naive CD4+ T cells from PBMCs. Reading the label with the study, this specimen's cell subset or site is: CD45RA+ positively selected. The chain is made from TRBV5-1 and TRBJ1-4, with 10 middle bases fitting TRBD1. The sequenced DNA: TGCGCCAGCAGCTTGGCCGGGACAGGGGTAGTAAATGAAAAACTGTTTTTT. It codes for CASSLAGTGVVNEKLFF.